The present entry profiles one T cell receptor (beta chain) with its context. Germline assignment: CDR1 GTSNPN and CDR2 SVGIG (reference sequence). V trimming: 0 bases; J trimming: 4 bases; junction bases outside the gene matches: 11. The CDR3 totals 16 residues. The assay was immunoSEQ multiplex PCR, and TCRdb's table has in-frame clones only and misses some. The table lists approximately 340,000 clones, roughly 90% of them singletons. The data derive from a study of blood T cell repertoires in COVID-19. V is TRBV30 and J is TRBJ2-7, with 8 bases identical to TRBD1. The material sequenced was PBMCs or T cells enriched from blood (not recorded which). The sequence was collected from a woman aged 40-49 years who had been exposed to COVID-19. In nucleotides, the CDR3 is TGTGCCTGGAGTGTAAAGGGGCAGGGGGCAAGGTACGAGCAGTACTTC. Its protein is CAWSVKGQGARYEQYF. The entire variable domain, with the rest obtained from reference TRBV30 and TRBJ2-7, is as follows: SQTIHQWPATLVQPVGSPLSLECTVEGTSNPNLYWYRQAAGRGLQLLFYSVGIGQISSEVPQNLSASRPQDRQFILSSKKLLLSDSGFYLCAWSVKGQGARYEQYFGPGTRLTVT.